These 7 T cell receptor beta chains were all obtained from the same sample, sequenced in a study of neoadjuvant anti-PD-1 for oral cavity cancer. Profiled with immunoSEQ multiplex PCR; TCRdb holds only in-frame clones, not every one. The profile shows about 12,000 clones, roughly 60% of them singletons. The starting material was tumor tissue, obtained before nivolumab (anti-PD-1) treatment. These receptors were obtained from a person between 40 and 79 years old with oral cavity squamous cell carcinoma.

This clone showed up just a few times. The chain uses TRBV19 and TRBJ1-1; D is unresolved. Looked up from germline, CDR1 is LNHDA and CDR2 is SQIVND (reference sequence). The CDR3 sequence is 11 residues long. Trimming left V 4 bases short and J 2 bases short, with 2 bases between. The CDR3 here is CASSKNTEAFF. The CDR3 DNA follows: TGTGCCAGTAGTAAAAACACTGAAGCTTTCTTT.

This clone was observed a few times. In DNA form, the CDR3 reads TGTGCCAGCAGCGTAGGTACGGGGGAGCTGTTTTTT. It translates to CASSVGTGELFF. The chain uses TRBV9 and TRBJ2-2; D unresolved. CDR1 is SGDLS and CDR2 is YYNGEE in the germline V gene. The CDR3 spans 12 residues. V was shortened by 0 bases and J by 8 bases, with 5 bases between the two germline ends.

This clone was counted between two and nine times. CDR3 DNA sequence: TGCGCCAGCAGCAAGGGACTAGCGGGATACAATGAGCAGTTCTTC. This gives the protein CASSKGLAGYNEQFF. V usage is TRBV10-2 and J usage is TRBJ2-1; 13 nucleotides agree with TRBD2. This CDR3 spans 15 amino acids. Germline CDR1 and CDR2: WSHSY and SAAADI. After removal of 6 bases from V and 4 bases from J, the junction contained 3 bases not matched to a gene.

In its sample, this clone was seen a few times. The chain has TRBV6-1 and TRBJ2-3; the match to TRBD2 covers 8 bases. The CDR3 runs to 17 residues. After removal of 4 bases from V and 0 bases from J, the junction contained 9 bases not matched to a gene. The germline V gene has CDR1 MNHNS and CDR2 SASEGT. The CDR3 protein is CASSGSTSDSSTDTQYF. CDR3 DNA sequence: TGTGCCAGCAGTGGCTCGACTAGCGATTCTAGCACAGATACGCAGTATTTT.

The CDR3 reads CASSQPGSSKLFF. CDR3 coding DNA: TGTGCCAGCAGTCAGCCGGGTTCGTCAAAACTGTTTTTT. The chain recombines TRBV27 with TRBJ1-4, with D unclear. CDR1 is MNHEY, CDR2 SMNVEV, per germline (reference sequence). CDR3 size: 13 residues. V lost 5 bases to trimming and J lost 10 bases, with 14 bases between them.

This rearrangement joins TRBV27 to TRBJ1-1; maybe TRBD1 (6 bases). Trimming took off 4 bases at V and 5 bases at J, with 20 bases between the two ends. The germline gives CDR1 MNHEY, CDR2 SMNVEV (reference sequence). This CDR3 has 16 residues. As DNA, the CDR3 is TGTGCCAGCAGTTCGACGGGAGGCAGGGGATGGACTGAAGCTTTCTTT. This sequence encodes CASSSTGGRGWTEAFF.

This clone was found a few times. The gene calls are TRBV9 and TRBJ2-7; D is unresolved. This CDR3 contains 14 residues. Trimming cost V 0 bases and J 1 base, with 8 bases left between them. Germline CDR1 and CDR2: SGDLS and YYNGEE. The CDR3 coding sequence is TGTGCCAGCAGCGTAGTGATGGTTTCCTACGAGCAGTACTTC. Protein: CASSVVMVSYEQYF.